These T cell receptor beta chains were read from a single sample in a study of T cell changes during pregnancy in multiple sclerosis. TCRdb keeps only in-frame clones here, not all; method: immunoSEQ multiplex PCR. The sample consists of tens of thousands of clones, 90% to 95% of them appearing once. The sequenced sample was peripheral blood, obtained in the first trimester of pregnancy. The receptors derive from a female donor with multiple sclerosis, enrolled in a pregnancy study. Both conserved end residues are part of each CDR3. A D gene is named only where the DNA matches it firmly. Size is stated for part of the rows, as once, few or many counts, or as a class when the clone is expanded.

len	v_gene	d_gene	j_gene	abundance	CDR3aa	CDR3nt
14	TRBV7-2	TRBD1	TRBJ1-1	.	CASSVDRVNTEAFF	TGTGCCAGCAGCGTAGACAGGGTGAACACTGAAGCTTTCTTT
15	TRBV7-3	.	TRBJ2-1	once	CASSSTLDRGNEQFF	TGTGCCAGCAGCTCCACCCTGGACAGAGGGAATGAGCAGTTCTTC
15	TRBV9	TRBD2	TRBJ2-2	.	CASSAGGANTGELFF	TGTGCCAGCAGCGCCGGGGGGGCGAACACCGGGGAGCTGTTTTTT
17	TRBV9	.	TRBJ2-3	once	CASSVAGLASIADTQYF	TGTGCCAGCAGCGTAGCCGGCCTCGCTAGCATCGCAGATACGCAGTATTTT
16	TRBV7-9	.	TRBJ1-3	.	CASTDVSGASGNTIYF	TGTGCCAGCACCGATGTGAGCGGAGCCTCTGGAAACACCATATATTTT
20	TRBV5-1	TRBD1	TRBJ1-1	.	CASSLVCPGTGDERNTEAFF	TGCGCCAGCAGCTTGGTTTGCCCCGGGACAGGGGATGAGAGGAACACTGAAGCTTTCTTT
16	TRBV4-3	.	TRBJ2-3	.	CASSQGGGVSTDTQYF	TGCGCCAGCAGCCAAGGGGGCGGGGTAAGCACAGATACGCAGTATTTT
12	TRBV29-1	.	TRBJ1-3	.	CSARDSGNTIYF	TGCAGCGCCAGGGACTCTGGAAACACCATATATTTT
14	TRBV27	TRBD1	TRBJ1-4	.	CASSATGLGEKLFF	TGTGCCAGCAGTGCGACAGGGCTGGGCGAAAAACTGTTTTTT
18	TRBV7-3	TRBD1	TRBJ1-2	.	CASSLTPLIQGAKDGYTF	TGTGCCAGCAGCTTAACCCCCTTAATACAGGGGGCAAAAGATGGCTACACCTTC
16	TRBV27	.	TRBJ2-2	.	CASSPPPGANTGELFF	TGTGCCAGCAGTCCTCCCCCAGGGGCGAACACCGGGGAGCTGTTTTTT
15	TRBV12-5	.	TRBJ2-1	.	CASGLVRQGGGEQFF	TGTGCTAGTGGTTTGGTACGGCAGGGGGGCGGGGAGCAGTTCTTC
13	TRBV29-1	.	TRBJ1-6	.	CSAGGGGNSPLHF	TGCAGCGCCGGGGGAGGGGGTAATTCACCCCTCCACTTT
15	TRBV29-1	TRBD1	TRBJ2-3	.	CSVAPTGGLTDTQYF	TGCAGCGTTGCCCCGACAGGGGGCCTTACAGATACGCAGTATTTT
14	TRBV7-9	.	TRBJ2-7	.	CASSLEAQQGEQYF	TGTGCCAGCAGCTTAGAGGCCCAGCAGGGCGAGCAGTACTTC
15	TRBV10-1	.	TRBJ2-2	.	CASPPNRPNTGELFF	TGCGCCAGCCCTCCGAACAGGCCCAACACCGGGGAGCTGTTTTTT
14	TRBV29-1	.	TRBJ2-7	.	CSVEGVGGSYEQYF	TGCAGCGTTGAAGGCGTCGGGGGCTCCTACGAGCAGTACTTC
15	TRBV9	TRBD1	TRBJ1-3	.	CASSDRDFSGNTIYF	TGTGCCAGCTCCGACAGGGACTTCTCTGGAAACACCATATATTTT
13	TRBV5-4	.	TRBJ2-3	.	CASSFRGGDTQYF	TGTGCCAGCAGCTTTCGAGGCGGAGATACGCAGTATTTT
15	TRBV18	.	TRBJ1-3	.	CASSPLAGAGNTIYF	TGTGCCAGCTCACCATTAGCAGGGGCTGGAAACACCATATATTTT
11	TRBV6-4	.	TRBJ2-5	once	CASSDGAAQYF	TGTGCCAGCAGCGACGGGGCGGCCCAGTACTTC
17	TRBV5-4	.	TRBJ2-2	.	CASSLGRRGRGSGELFF	TGTGCCAGCAGCTTGGGCCGCAGGGGGCGCGGGAGCGGGGAGCTGTTTTTT
15	TRBV6-5	TRBD1	TRBJ2-1	.	CASSGTGGPYNEQFF	TGTGCCAGCAGTGGGACAGGGGGCCCCTACAATGAGCAGTTCTTC
17	TRBV27	TRBD1	TRBJ1-1	.	CASSPTGTGSGATEAFF	TGTGCCAGCAGTCCAACCGGGACAGGGAGTGGAGCCACTGAAGCTTTCTTT
12	TRBV6-5	.	TRBJ1-1	.	CASSPTGLRAFF	TGTGCCAGCAGTCCCACAGGGCTCCGTGCTTTCTTT
13	TRBV5-4	.	TRBJ1-2	once	CASSLMGRGGYTF	TGTGCCAGCAGCTTAATGGGGAGGGGTGGCTACACCTTC
13	TRBV6-5	TRBD2	TRBJ2-1	few	CATRLAGVNEQFF	TGTGCCACGAGACTAGCGGGGGTTAATGAGCAGTTCTTC
14	TRBV2	.	TRBJ1-5	.	CASSLGGSNQPQHF	TGTGCCAGCAGCCTGGGGGGGAGCAATCAGCCCCAGCATTTT
17	TRBV18	.	TRBJ2-1	.	CASSPREVGRSYNEQFF	TGTGCCAGCTCACCCCGCGAGGTGGGGAGATCCTACAATGAGCAGTTCTTC
18	TRBV12-5	.	TRBJ1-2	.	CASGLVIGGGGPSIGYTF	TGTGCTAGTGGTTTGGTAATAGGGGGAGGGGGACCCTCTATCGGCTACACCTTC
15	TRBV5-4	.	TRBJ1-4	once	CASSLAGGRREKLFF	TGTGCCAGCAGCTTGGCCGGGGGGCGCAGAGAAAAACTGTTTTTT
14	TRBV7-2	TRBD1	TRBJ1-2	.	CASSRDRVNYGYTF	TGTGCCAGCAGCCGGGACAGGGTTAACTATGGCTACACCTTC
16	TRBV7-2	TRBD2	TRBJ2-7	.	CASSISLSGGASEQYF	TGTGCCAGCAGCATTTCACTTAGCGGGGGGGCTTCCGAGCAGTACTTC
16	TRBV6-1	.	TRBJ2-7	.	CASSAYGTDISYEQYF	TGTGCCAGCAGTGCCTACGGGACTGATATCTCCTACGAGCAGTACTTC
18	TRBV21-1	.	TRBJ2-5	.	CASSKSPGGGGSQETQYF	TGTGCCAGCAGCAAGTCGCCCGGCGGGGGGGGGTCTCAAGAGACCCAGTACTTC
15	TRBV19	TRBD2	TRBJ2-7	.	CASSIVAGDYYEQYF	TGTGCCAGTAGTATCGTGGCGGGGGACTACTACGAGCAGTACTTC
16	TRBV5-6	.	TRBJ1-2	.	CASSLRGDSVYYGYTF	TGTGCCAGCAGCTTGCGTGGGGACTCCGTCTACTATGGCTACACCTTC
13	TRBV18	.	TRBJ2-7	.	CASSPPSGYEQYF	TGTGCCAGCTCCCCCCCGTCCGGGTACGAGCAGTACTTC
14	TRBV5-5	TRBD1	TRBJ2-3	.	CASSGDRSADTQYF	TGTGCCAGCAGCGGGGACAGATCCGCAGATACGCAGTATTTT
14	TRBV6-6	TRBD2	TRBJ2-1	.	CASNMGLDNNEQFF	TGTGCCAGCAATATGGGACTAGACAACAATGAGCAGTTCTTC
15	TRBV19	.	TRBJ1-2	.	CASSTVTEPHYGYTF	TGTGCCAGTAGTACAGTCACAGAGCCGCACTATGGCTACACCTTC